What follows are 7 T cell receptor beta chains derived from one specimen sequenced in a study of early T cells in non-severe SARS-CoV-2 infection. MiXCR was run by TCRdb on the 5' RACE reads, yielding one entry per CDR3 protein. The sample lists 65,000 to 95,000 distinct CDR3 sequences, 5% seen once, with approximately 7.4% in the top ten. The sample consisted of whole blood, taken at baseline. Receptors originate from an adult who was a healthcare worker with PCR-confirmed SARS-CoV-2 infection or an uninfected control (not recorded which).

The DNA for the CDR3 is TGTGCCAGCAGCGGACAGGGCTATGGCTACACCTTC. Translated: CASSGQGYGYTF. The chain uses TRBV6-1 and TRBJ1-2; 8 bases map to TRBD1. J was trimmed by 4 bases and V by 6 bases; bases with no gene match: 1. From germline, CDR1 is MNHNS and CDR2 SASEGT. The CDR3 sequence is 12 residues long.

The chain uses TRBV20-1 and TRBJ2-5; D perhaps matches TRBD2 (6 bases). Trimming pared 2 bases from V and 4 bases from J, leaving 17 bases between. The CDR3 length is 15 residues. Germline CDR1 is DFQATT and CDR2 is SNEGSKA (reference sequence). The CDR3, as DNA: TGCAGTGCTAGAATGGCGGGACCGAAACGAGAGACCCAGTACTTC. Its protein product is CSARMAGPKRETQYF.

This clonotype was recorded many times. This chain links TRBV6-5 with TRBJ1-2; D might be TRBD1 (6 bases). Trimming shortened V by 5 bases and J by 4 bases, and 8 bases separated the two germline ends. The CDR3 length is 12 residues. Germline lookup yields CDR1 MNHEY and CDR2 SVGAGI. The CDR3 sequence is CASSADSYGYTF. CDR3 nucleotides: TGTGCCAGCAGTGCGGACAGCTATGGCTACACCTTC.

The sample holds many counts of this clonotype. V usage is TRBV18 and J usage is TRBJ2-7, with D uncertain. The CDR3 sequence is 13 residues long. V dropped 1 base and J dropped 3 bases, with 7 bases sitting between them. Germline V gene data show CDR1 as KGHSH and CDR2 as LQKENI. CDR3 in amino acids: CASSPRTDYEQYF. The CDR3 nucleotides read TGTGCCAGCTCACCACGAACAGACTACGAGCAGTACTTC.

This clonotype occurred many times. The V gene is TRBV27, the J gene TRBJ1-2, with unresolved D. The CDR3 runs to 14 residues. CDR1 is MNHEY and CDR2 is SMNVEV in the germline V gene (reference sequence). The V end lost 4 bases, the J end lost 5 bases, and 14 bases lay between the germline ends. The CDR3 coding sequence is TGTGCCAGCAGTTCCTCCGAGACAACTTATGGCTACACCTTC. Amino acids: CASSSSETTYGYTF.

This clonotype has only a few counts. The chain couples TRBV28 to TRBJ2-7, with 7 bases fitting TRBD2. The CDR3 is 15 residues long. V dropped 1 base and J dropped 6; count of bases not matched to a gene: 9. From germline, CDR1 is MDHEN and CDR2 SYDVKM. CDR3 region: CASSLLGEGSIEQYF. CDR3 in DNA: TGTGCCAGCAGTTTATTGGGGGAGGGCTCAATCGAGCAGTACTTC.

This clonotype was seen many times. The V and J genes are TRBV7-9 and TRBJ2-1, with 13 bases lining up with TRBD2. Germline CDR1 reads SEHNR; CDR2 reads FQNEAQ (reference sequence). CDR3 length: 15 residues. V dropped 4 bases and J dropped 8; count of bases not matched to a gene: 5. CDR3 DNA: TGTGCCAGCAGCTCCGGACTAGCGGGGGTCGATGAGCAGTTCTTC. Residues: CASSSGLAGVDEQFF. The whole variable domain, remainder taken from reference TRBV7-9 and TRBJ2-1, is DTGVSQNPRHKITKRGQNVTFRCDPISEHNRLYWYRQTLGQGPEFLTYFQNEAQLEKSRLLSDRFSAERPKGSFSTLEIQRTEQGDSAMYLCASSSGLAGVDEQFFGPGTRLTVL.